Listed here are 25 T cell receptor beta chains from one sample, sequenced in a study of spatial heterogeneity in lung cancer. Time point defined: blood at routine non-recurrence follow-up after resection. TCRdb passed the 5' RACE reads through MiXCR, listing each CDR3 protein once. The profile shows 50,000 or so distinct CDR3 sequences, about 12% of them singletons. The source material was PBMCs, sampled at follow-up. These receptors all come from a male donor with early-stage non-small cell lung cancer.

The rearrangement joins TRBV4-1 to TRBJ1-2; no clear D gene. V was pared by 0 bases and J by 2 bases, with 13 bases between. Germline assignment: CDR1 MGHRA and CDR2 YSYEKL. There are 16 residues in the CDR3. CDR3 in amino acids: CASSQDNATPNYGYTF. CDR3 bases: TGCGCCAGCAGCCAAGATAACGCGACACCCAACTATGGCTACACCTTC.

This clonotype has at least ten counts. The chain employs TRBV20-1 and TRBJ2-2, with 10 bases aligning to TRBD2. The CDR3 is made up of 15 amino acids. J lost 3 bases, V lost 2 bases, and 3 bases had no gene match. Germline CDR1 reads DFQATT; CDR2 reads SNEGSKA (reference sequence). CDR3 sequence (DNA): TGCAGTGCTAGAATACTAGCGGGATACACCGGGGAGCTGTTTTTT. As protein: CSARILAGYTGELFF.

Ten or more counts support this clonotype. The chain joins TRBV20-1 to TRBJ2-3; D is possibly TRBD2 (5 bases). The V gene's germline CDR1 is DFQATT and CDR2 SNEGSKA (reference sequence). V was trimmed by 4 bases and J by 0 bases, leaving 11 bases between them. This CDR3 spans 14 amino acids. The CDR3: CSAIERTSTDTQYF. CDR3 bases: TGCAGTGCTATAGAGCGGACTAGCACAGATACGCAGTATTTT.

In its sample, this clonotype was seen a few times. The V and J genes are TRBV12-3 or TRBV12-4 and TRBJ1-4; TRBD1 agrees at 7 bases. After removal of 2 bases from V and 6 bases from J, the junction contained 3 bases not matched to a gene. The CDR3 length is 14 residues. The CDR3 loop is CASSLRTGYEKLFF. CDR3 in DNA: TGTGCCAGCAGTTTAAGGACAGGTTATGAAAAACTGTTTTTT.

In this sample, this clonotype turned up many times. V is TRBV5-4 and J is TRBJ2-1, with 10 positions matching TRBD1. The CDR3 totals 13 residues. V lost 4 bases to trimming and J lost 8 bases; unmatched junction nucleotides: 3. Germline V gene data show CDR1 as SGHNT and CDR2 as YYREEE (reference sequence). CDR3 in amino acids: CASSRDRGHEQFF. The CDR3 bases are TGTGCCAGCAGCCGGGACAGGGGCCATGAGCAGTTCTTC.

The rearrangement joins TRBV12-3 or TRBV12-4 to TRBJ2-3; 11 nucleotides line up with TRBD2. The CDR3 length is 14 residues. The CDR3 DNA is TGTGCGACGCGGGGAGGACTAGCGGGAGATACGCAGTATTTT. This encodes CATRGGLAGDTQYF.

This clonotype was picked up many times. The chain is built from TRBV6-2 or TRBV6-3 and TRBJ1-6; D possibly corresponds to TRBD1 (6 bases). Germline V gene data show CDR1 as MNHEY and CDR2 as SVGEGT. Deletions cut 1 base from V and 9 bases from J, with 22 bases between. The CDR3 is made up of 18 amino acids. CDR3: CASSYYGTKEARSSPLHF. CDR3 sequence (DNA): TGTGCCAGCAGTTACTACGGGACAAAGGAGGCCAGGAGTTCACCCCTCCACTTT.

This clonotype appeared many times. J is TRBJ2-3 and V is TRBV19; D is unclear. CDR3 length: 16 residues. V was shortened by 6 bases and J by 2 bases, with 18 bases between the two germline ends. Germline CDR1 LNHDA, CDR2 SQIVND (reference sequence). The CDR3 coding sequence is TGTGCCAGTAGCATCCAAGTCTCTCAGTTCACAGATACGCAGTATTTT. As protein: CASSIQVSQFTDTQYF.

This clonotype was detected only a few times. The rearrangement links TRBV7-6 to TRBJ2-2, with 8 bases aligning to TRBD1. CDR3 size: 17 residues. V lost 5 bases to trimming and J lost 7 bases; unmatched junction nucleotides: 15. CDR1 is SGHVS and CDR2 is FNYEAQ in the germline V gene. The CDR3 is CASSPLSGQGVVGELFF. DNA for the CDR3: TGTGCCAGCAGCCCCCTCTCCGGACAGGGTGTAGTCGGGGAGCTGTTTTTT.

This clonotype was detected only once. This chain connects TRBV7-2 to TRBJ2-2; tentatively, D is TRBD2 (6 bases). This CDR3 is 14 amino acids long. Germline CDR1 and CDR2: SGHTA and FQGNSA. V lost 5 bases and J 0 bases, leaving 7 bases between the germline ends. CDR3 nucleotide sequence: TGTGCCAGCAGCGCGGGGTCGAACACCGGGGAGCTGTTTTTT. Its protein is CASSAGSNTGELFF.

The V gene is TRBV24-1, the J gene TRBJ1-1, with 7 positions matching TRBD1. The CDR3 length is 17 residues. J gave up 2 bases and V 3 bases, and 11 bases lay outside the gene matches. In germline, CDR1 is KGHDR, CDR2 SFDVKD. This chain's CDR3 is CATSDPPAGTVNTEAFF. DNA of the CDR3: TGTGCCACCAGTGATCCCCCGGCTGGGACAGTAAACACTGAAGCTTTCTTT.

The CDR3, as DNA: TGTGCCTGGACGGGAAGGAGTGAAGCTTTCTTT. This translates into CAWTGRSEAFF. The genes are TRBV30 and TRBJ1-1; unclear D gene. Trimming pared 4 bases from V and 7 bases from J, leaving 10 bases between. The CDR3 extends over 11 amino acids. Germline V gives CDR1 GTSNPN, CDR2 SVGIG (reference sequence).

V and J are TRBV27 and TRBJ2-2, with D tentatively TRBD1 (5 bases). Deletions cut 6 bases from V and 1 base from J, with 15 bases between. Germline assignment: CDR1 MNHEY and CDR2 SMNVEV (reference sequence). The CDR3 contains 16 residues. CDR3 region: CASRGHTTGNTGELFF. The CDR3 region has the DNA TGTGCCAGCAGGGGTCACACTACAGGGAACACCGGGGAGCTGTTTTTT.

This clonotype was recorded many times. The rearrangement uses TRBV11-1 and TRBJ1-1; 8 nucleotides line up with TRBD1. Trimming removed 5 bases from V and 1 base from J; junction bases left unmatched: 9. The CDR3 sequence is 16 residues long. The germline V gene has CDR1 SGHAT and CDR2 FQDESV (reference sequence). The CDR3 region is CASSPTTGAANTEAFF. In DNA form, the CDR3 reads TGTGCCAGCAGCCCAACGACAGGGGCGGCGAACACTGAAGCTTTCTTT.

This sequence joins TRBV7-9 and TRBJ1-1; TRBD1 might be the D (6 bases). This CDR3 is 13 amino acids long. From germline, CDR1 is SEHNR and CDR2 FQNEAQ (reference sequence). Trimming took 4 bases from V and 4 from J, leaving 10 bases between them. This chain's CDR3 is CASSSGQLTEAFF. CDR3 DNA sequence: TGTGCCAGCAGCTCCGGACAGCTCACTGAAGCTTTCTTT.

This chain joins TRBV12-3 or TRBV12-4 and TRBJ1-1, with TRBD1 identical over 7 bases. The V segment lost 4 bases and the J segment 0 bases; nucleotides outside the gene matches: 2. The CDR3 extends over 14 amino acids. The CDR3 spells CASSWGQMNTEAFF. The DNA of the CDR3 is TGTGCCAGCAGTTGGGGACAGATGAACACTGAAGCTTTCTTT.

This clonotype was detected many times. The chain couples TRBV7-2 to TRBJ2-4; D is unresolved. Germline CDR1 and CDR2: SGHTA and FQGNSA. Trimming pared 5 bases from V and 9 bases from J, leaving 14 bases between. This CDR3 comprises 13 residues. The CDR3 DNA reads as TGTGCCAGCAGCCCCGAAAGGTGGGGCATTCAGTACTTC. The encoded protein is CASSPERWGIQYF.

The CDR3 reads CASSLTSGRALETQYF. The CDR3 DNA reads as TGCGCCAGCAGCTTGACTAGCGGGAGGGCCTTAGAGACCCAGTACTTC. This chain links TRBV5-1 with TRBJ2-5, with 13 bases identical to TRBD2. The CDR3 extends over 16 amino acids. Trimming removed 1 base from V and 4 bases from J; junction bases left unmatched: 4. Germline V gene data show CDR1 as SGHRS and CDR2 as YFSETQ.

A remark on this clonotype: Since a much larger clone is just one base distant, this may be a read error. The gene calls are TRBV9 and TRBJ2-3; D gene unclear. V lost 0 bases, J lost 0 bases, and 11 bases lay in between. The CDR3 contains 16 residues. The V gene's germline CDR1 is SGDLS and CDR2 YYNGEE. The CDR3 DNA is TGTGCCAGCAGCGTAGCCGGCAGTGCCAGCACAGATACGCAGTATTTT. Translating gives CASSVAGSASTDTQYF.

This clonotype was seen more than once but under ten times. The J gene is TRBJ2-3, the V gene TRBV29-1, with 7 bases lining up with TRBD2. The CDR3 has 14 amino acids. Germline loops: CDR1 SQVTM, CDR2 ANQGSEA. Losses at the gene ends were 4 bases for V and 5 bases for J; bases not matched to a gene: 9. DNA for the CDR3: TGCAGCGTTGCTCCGCGGGAGATAGGAGATACGCAGTATTTT. It specifies CSVAPREIGDTQYF.

V usage is TRBV7-3 and J usage is TRBJ2-1; tentatively, D is TRBD1 (6 bases). The CDR3 contains 14 residues. Per the germline V gene, CDR1 is SGHTA and CDR2 is FQGTGA. V was shortened by 5 bases and J by 7 bases, with 15 bases between the two germline ends. In nucleotides, the CDR3 is TGTGCCAGCAGCCCAGGACAGCGAAATAATGAGCAGTTCTTC. Its protein product is CASSPGQRNNEQFF.

V and J are TRBV12-3 or TRBV12-4 and TRBJ1-5, with D uncertain. There are 14 residues in the CDR3. The V end was cut by 3 bases, the J end by 1 base, with 7 bases between. The CDR3 region has the DNA TGTGCCAGCAGTTTCATGGACAGCAATCAGCCCCAGCATTTT. Translated, it gives CASSFMDSNQPQHF.

This clonotype came up many times. The chain has TRBV5-1 and TRBJ2-7; possible D gene TRBD1, 5 bases. V was cut by 4 bases and J by 6 bases, with 14 bases left in between. Germline V gene data show CDR1 as SGHRS and CDR2 as YFSETQ. The CDR3 is 13 residues long. The chain's CDR3 is CASSAKTGSEQYF. For the CDR3, the DNA is TGCGCCAGCAGCGCAAAAACAGGATCCGAGCAGTACTTC.

The V and J genes are TRBV30 and TRBJ2-3; D is unresolved. The V end lost 0 bases, the J end lost 8 bases, and 9 bases lay between the germline ends. This CDR3 comprises 12 residues. Germline-derived CDR1 and CDR2 are GTSNPN and SVGIG (reference sequence). CDR3 DNA: TGTGCCTGGAGTGTGCTGGAGAGTACGCAGTATTTT. Its protein product is CAWSVLESTQYF.

CDR3 protein: CSARPSQYRYGYTF. In nucleotides, the CDR3 is TGCAGTGCTAGACCCTCTCAGTACCGCTATGGCTACACCTTC. The chain employs TRBV20-1 and TRBJ1-2; unclear D gene. Germline values: CDR1 DFQATT, CDR2 SNEGSKA (reference sequence). The V end lost 2 bases, the J end lost 4 bases, and 14 bases lay between the germline ends. The CDR3 has 14 residues.